Given below is one T cell receptor (beta chain) in context. The record originates from a study of T cell changes during pregnancy in multiple sclerosis. Sequencing was performed with immunoSEQ multiplex PCR; in TCRdb, only in-frame clones are kept and a portion is missing. The repertoire consists of about 61,000 clones, with over 85% occurring once and the leading ten covering 2.6%. This CDR3 comprises 16 residues. V lost 6 bases and J 1 base, leaving 17 bases between the germline ends. Germline values: CDR1 SGHVS, CDR2 FQNEAQ. The chain has TRBV7-8 and TRBJ2-3; no reliable D call. This sequence was found in a female donor with multiple sclerosis, enrolled in a pregnancy study. This specimen was CD8+ T cells from peripheral blood mononuclear cells, taken in the third trimester of pregnancy. CDR3 protein: CASSPMTSRGTDTQYF. CDR3 DNA sequence: TGTGCCAGCAGTCCTATGACGAGCCGGGGCACAGATACGCAGTATTTT.